This T cell receptor beta chain was recorded in a study of cytomegalovirus exposure and HLA in healthy donors (dated by TCRdb to between 2016 and 2019). Notes on the research overall: According to an earlier analysis of 587 of the donors, about 180 million T cells yielded over 100 million unique TCR beta sequences and roughly 280 Gb of sequence data. An early release covering some 640 HLA-typed donors comprised 250 to 350 gigabases of sequencing data and some 79 million unique TCR sequences. Of the approximately 370 genotyped donors, roughly 80% were placed in the genetic ancestry cluster associated with self-reported Caucasian donors. The study was designed to test whether signatures of past pathogen exposure could be identified by cataloging public T cell receptors. The study used immunosequencing to profile the T cell repertoires of more than 650 subjects and linked those repertoires to cytomegalovirus serostatus. A separate validation cohort of roughly 110 different subjects was used in addition to the 666-subject first cohort. To predict cytomegalovirus infection status, the study combined high-throughput TCR immunosequencing, statistical association of individual TCRs with disease status, and machine learning. A later analysis re-examined previously published TCR beta repertoires from more than 650 donors and added high-resolution HLA genotyping to investigate patterns of TCR occurrence. Rather than drawing on any new phenotypic data, the later analysis identified candidate immune exposures from TCR beta sequences and the way those sequences occurred across donors. In an earlier analysis of 550 to 700 of the donors, high-throughput TCR beta sequencing was used to judge whether each TCR beta V gene segment behaved as functional or pseudogenic. Donor age, sex, ethnicity and CMV serostatus were compiled together with the repertoire data. In a later genetic analysis, genome-wide SNP genotypes for about three fifths of the 666 donors were used, and that subset was treated as a discovery cohort. All discovery cohort repertoires had been generated on a single sequencing platform. Both class I and class II loci were covered by HLA typing, at four-digit resolution. The number of donors typed differed by locus, with roughly 629-640 for A, B, C, DRB1 and DQB1, around 500 for DQA1, nearly 610 for DPA1, and around 460 for DPB1. Roughly five DR-DQ haplotypes were treated as single units for association and clustering because of strong linkage in the cohort. Among roughly 400 genotyped donors of the cohort, an average of around 250,000 unique TCR beta nucleotide sequences was sequenced per donor, of which about 19% were non-productive.

The cohort comprised some 700 healthy bone marrow donors. Cohort members were all nominally healthy when sampled, although unrecorded immune exposures were likely present. The donor tested CMV seronegative and was one of the 352 seronegative cohort members. A peripheral blood sample was collected from each donor, and TCR beta sequencing was performed on peripheral blood mononuclear cells. The Qiagen DNeasy Blood Extraction Kit was used to extract genomic DNA from the blood cell samples. Libraries came from the immunoSEQ multiplex PCR assay. For the multiplex PCR, a mixture combining 60 forward primers for TCR Vbeta segments and 13 reverse primers for TCR Jbeta segments was used. Amplification of the CDR3 region of rearranged TCR beta genes was performed with a multiplex PCR assay on genomic DNA. On the Illumina HiSeq System, the amplified TCR beta libraries were sequenced as 87-base-pair reads. In the authors' own workflow: In a later analysis, some 80 million unique TCR beta chains were counted across the roughly 700 repertoires, and roughly 11 million of these chains were shared by at least two donors. Raw reads were error-corrected and collapsed into unique sequences by a nearest-neighbor algorithm in which closely related sequences were merged to remove PCR and sequencing errors. To assign V, D and J gene segments, CDR3 sequences were aligned to IMGT reference sequences. For a sequence to be retained, a match of at least six nucleotides to both a V gene segment and a J gene segment was required. A rearrangement was called productive if the CDR3 had no stop codons and remained in frame with V and J, and every other rearrangement was called non-productive. Following IMGT convention, CDR3 was defined as the stretch from the second conserved V-encoded cysteine up to the conserved J-encoded phenylalanine. In an earlier analysis of approximately 500 of the donors, sequences lacking an unambiguous match to a single V gene segment were excluded. An earlier analysis of 587 of the donors classified V segments as functional when productive rearrangements were above 56.7% and as segregating when the standard deviation between donors was above 5%. A statistical classification framework was developed to diagnose cytomegalovirus status using the catalog of TCR beta chain sequences. In a later analysis, V and J genes were assigned by comparing TCR nucleotide sequences against IMGT/GENE-DB human TR gene sequences. In a later analysis, CDR3 sequences and most-parsimonious VDJ recombination scenarios were assigned using the TCRdist pipeline. In a later analysis, every TCR beta chain was defined by the combination of its CDR3 amino acid sequence and its V-gene family, and reads without a unique V-gene family were dropped. A later analysis removed 550 to 700 highly shared, low-generation-probability nucleotide sequences to deal with suspected cross-contamination and a sequencing artifact. A later analysis calculated a clonal expansion index for each public chain from normalized within-repertoire ranks of inferred template counts. Generation probabilities in a later analysis came from a VDJ recombination model fitted to out-of-frame rearrangements, and those results were checked against IGoR. A later analysis scored TCR-TCR, TCR-HLA and TCR-CMV co-occurrence with hypergeometric tests, applying a repertoire-size bias correction to TCR pairs. In a later analysis, false discovery rates were estimated by permuting HLA or CMV assignments 20 times. A later analysis grouped co-occurring TCRs with DBSCAN, adding TCRdist sequence similarity when clustering within HLA-allele-positive subsets. Co-occurrence clustering excluded repertoires with fewer than 30,000 or more than 120,000 public chains, plus five with anomalous nucleotide sharing. Held by TCRdb, this immuneACCESS table contains in-frame sequences only and omits some clones. Under half of the omission traces to an unresolved V gene where checked; the cause of the rest is unknown. The V and J calls and clone size were taken over from that table, and D and trimming were inferred from the DNA. This sample is represented by over 150,000 clones; less than 85% of them were singletons. The ten largest clones take up 1% of the sample.

Findings and caveats that apply to the study as a whole: The study gave a list of around 170 TCR beta chains associated with cytomegalovirus. Presence/absence analyses assumed roughly uniform sequencing depth across donors, an assumption that may not hold. The classifier was reported to diagnose cytomegalovirus status with high specificity and sensitivity in both the original cohort and the validation cohort. Most TCR sequences were observed very rarely across donors, whereas some public TCRs were present in many individuals. An earlier analysis of approximately 540 of the donors showed that most TCR beta V segments appeared in productive rearrangements either about 90% or about 30% of the time, which broadly matched IMGT annotations. A later genetic analysis associated a missense DCLRE1C variant with V-gene and J-gene trimming of TCR beta chains, and an independent cohort replicated the association. In a later analysis, most CMV-associated TCR beta chains were found to appear HLA-restricted, with HLA associations seemingly driven largely by CMV exposure. Some IMGT-functional V segments, including TRBV6-2 and TRBV6-3, could not be told apart with the 87-base-pair reads, so those segments were excluded. A few of the identified cytomegalovirus-associated TCR beta chains were confirmed in vitro to be specific for cytomegalovirus antigens. Assigning TCR associations to individual alleles was difficult when HLA alleles, especially DR and DQ, strongly co-occurred. In this cohort, only TCR beta chains were sequenced, and detectable features were limited by the absence of alpha or paired-chain data. A later genetic analysis reported fewer N-insertions in productive TCRs among donors in an Asian-associated ancestry cluster than the roughly 620-donor mean. HLA typing was unavailable for some donors at each locus, so association tests used only the typed subset. A later analysis found that TCR association rates varied across HLA loci, with DRB1 alleles showing the most associated TCRs and HLA-C alleles the fewest. A further reported finding was that TCR beta sequences accurately predicted the HLA-A and HLA-B alleles for most subjects in the first cohort. A later analysis found that HLA-associated TCR beta chains were more clonally expanded and had lower generation probabilities than equally common non-associated chains. Because counts were too low, around 17 rarely observed V segments, including chromosome 9 orphons, were left out of the earlier analysis of about 500 of the donors. The authors suggested that the approach could potentially be extended to other disease states and immunological phenotypes. A cluster of highly shared sequence variants was judged likely to represent a technical artifact of the sequencing pipeline. In a later analysis, some 18,000 TCR beta sequences were associated with specific HLA alleles at a false discovery rate of 0.05. In a later analysis, several top co-occurrence clusters were reported to appear linked to parvovirus B19, influenza, CMV and Epstein-Barr virus. Correlated functional status among segregating V segments might reflect linkage disequilibrium, but an unknown experimental factor could not be ruled out. CMV serostatus was the only immune exposure information available for the cohort.

The CDR3 holds 15 amino acids from the cysteine to the phenylalanine. The read is trimmed to its CDR3 DNA, 45 bases read in frame from base 1. Trimming takes 1 base from V and 3 bases from J, and the germline ends sit 10 bases apart. Sequences SEHNR (CDR1) and FQNEAQ (CDR2) are obtained from the germline V gene (reference sequence). Regarding this clone: Which antigen it targets is not known. There are no base qualities to consult, and no much larger clone falls within one base.

The chain is assembled from TRBV7-9 and TRBJ2-1; a tentative D match to TRBD2 spans 5 bases. The receptor was derived from a boy aged 2 to 10 in good health and CMV-seronegative. The sequencing sample was made of PBMCs. The DNA sequence is as follows: TGTGCCAGCAGCTTAGTAGAACTAGGCTACAATGAGCAGTTCTTC. It translates as CASSLVELGYNEQFF.